The 5 T cell receptor beta chains listed next were all sequenced from one sample in a study of blood T cell repertoires in COVID-19 (TCRdb year 2020). The library was obtained by the immunoSEQ multiplex PCR assay. TCRdb holds this immuneACCESS table with in-frame rearrangements only. Some clones are missing; in checked studies, unresolved V genes explain under half, and the rest has no known cause. This sample lists approximately 240,000 clones; approximately 84% were detected once. Over 3% of the sample is taken by the ten largest. The source material was peripheral blood. These receptors came from a woman under 40 who had recovered from COVID-19.

In DNA, the CDR3 is TGTGCCAGCAGGGACTTAGTCGGCGAGCAGTTCTTC. Amino acid sequence: CASRDLVGEQFF. The rearrangement links TRBV28 to TRBJ2-1, with TRBD2 as a possible D gene (5 bases). Germline V lookup: CDR1 MDHEN, CDR2 SYDVKM. This CDR3 is built from 12 residues. V was cut by 6 bases and J by 10 bases, with 13 bases left in between.

The chain is built from TRBV6-5 and TRBJ1-2, with TRBD1 matching 7 bases. Germline CDR1 and CDR2: MNHEY and SVGAGI. Trimming cost V 0 bases and J 4 bases; bases outside gene matches: 5. This CDR3 has 15 residues. CDR3 in amino acids: CASSYSSGGRYGYTF. CDR3 in DNA: TGTGCCAGCAGTTACTCGTCAGGGGGTCGCTATGGCTACACCTTC.

This chain uses TRBV5-4 with TRBJ2-1; D not resolved. Between the trimmed V and J ends, which lost 4 bases and 9 bases, there was a span of 14 bases. CDR1 and CDR2 (germline): SGHNT, YYREEE (reference sequence). The CDR3 length is 13 residues. The CDR3: CASSSEWVSEQFF. DNA of the CDR3: TGTGCCAGCAGCAGCGAATGGGTGAGTGAGCAGTTCTTC.

This chain links TRBV29-1 with TRBJ1-2; D is undetermined. The germline V gene has CDR1 SQVTM and CDR2 ANQGSEA. Trimming shortened V by 2 bases and J by 8 bases, and 9 bases separated the two germline ends. This CDR3 spans 11 amino acids. This CDR3 is CSVESDQGYTF. DNA for the CDR3: TGCAGCGTTGAATCAGATCAGGGCTACACCTTC.

This chain links TRBV4-1 with TRBJ2-3; 10 bases match TRBD2. J lost 5 bases, V lost 0 bases, and 8 bases had no gene match. Germline assignment: CDR1 MGHRA and CDR2 YSYEKL. There are 17 residues in the CDR3. CDR3 amino acids: CASSQDHSGGNRDTQYF. The CDR3 coding sequence is TGCGCCAGCAGCCAAGATCATAGCGGGGGGAATCGAGATACGCAGTATTTT.